Presented here are 32 T cell receptor beta chains from one specimen sequenced in a study of beta chain features in type 1 diabetes. The sequenced template was cDNA made from the entire isolated RNA. TCRdb's copy holds only in-frame clones and misses some; the assay was immunoSEQ multiplex PCR. The sample carries about 150,000 clones, approximately 12% recorded once. Sequencing was performed on central memory CD4+ T cells from blood. Receptors were obtained from a man between 18 and 35 years old in good health.

This clone was seen more than once but under ten times. The chain combines TRBV14 with TRBJ2-7; possible D gene TRBD1, 5 bases. Germline V CDR1 and CDR2: SGHDN, FVKESK. The CDR3 has 14 residues. Trimming pared 3 bases from V and 5 bases from J, leaving 14 bases between. CDR3 sequence: CASSQGQVGNEQYF. As DNA, the CDR3 is TGTGCCAGCAGCCAGGGGCAGGTGGGGAACGAGCAGTACTTC.

The chain carries TRBV9 and TRBJ1-6, with a tentative D call TRBD1 (6 bases). V lost 4 bases and J 10 bases, leaving 15 bases between the germline ends. The CDR3 has 14 amino acids. The germline V gene encodes CDR1 SGDLS and CDR2 YYNGEE. Written as DNA, the CDR3 is TGTGCCAGCAGCTCCAGACAGGCGGAATCACCCCTCCACTTT. Its protein is CASSSRQAESPLHF.

The chain joins TRBV11-2 to TRBJ1-2; possibly TRBD1 for D (5 bases). V dropped 0 bases and J dropped 7 bases, with 30 bases sitting between them. The CDR3 loop spans 20 amino acids. CDR1 is SGHAT, CDR2 FQNNGV, per germline. The CDR3 loop is CASSLDGRRGPEASRAGYTF. As DNA, the CDR3 is TGTGCCAGCAGCTTAGATGGCAGGAGGGGACCGGAGGCGTCAAGGGCTGGCTACACCTTC.

This chain joins TRBV5-1 and TRBJ1-1; 11 bases fit TRBD1. Germline V gives CDR1 SGHRS, CDR2 YFSETQ. The CDR3 is made up of 15 amino acids. J was trimmed by 8 bases and V by 0 bases; bases with no gene match: 6. The CDR3 reads CASSLGRTGGAEAFF. The CDR3 DNA reads TGCGCCAGCAGCTTGGGTCGGACAGGGGGCGCAGAAGCTTTCTTT.

The chain carries TRBV27 and TRBJ2-1; 13 bases line up with TRBD2. CDR3 size: 18 residues. With 6 bases clipped from V and 1 base from J, the junction kept 9 bases outside the gene matches. Germline V gene data show CDR1 as MNHEY and CDR2 as SMNVEV (reference sequence). Here the CDR3 reads CASSRTSGSLTSYNEQFF. CDR3 in DNA: TGTGCCAGCAGCAGGACTAGCGGGAGCCTCACATCCTACAATGAGCAGTTCTTC.

This clone appeared a few times. The CDR3 spells CASSKVGRAEQYF. CDR3 DNA: TGTGCCAGCAGCAAAGTAGGCAGGGCCGAGCAGTACTTC. The rearrangement links TRBV21-1 to TRBJ2-7; the tabulated D call, TRBD1, remains unverified against the DNA. TRBV21-1 is a pseudogene locus. The CDR3 has 13 residues.

This clone was seen only a few times. The rearrangement links TRBV27 to TRBJ1-1; a weak D match, TRBD1 (5 bases). The germline V gene has CDR1 MNHEY and CDR2 SMNVEV (reference sequence). The V end was cut by 2 bases, the J end by 1 base, with 11 bases between. CDR3 length: 15 residues. The CDR3 region is CASSLHPGRNTEAFF. CDR3 DNA: TGTGCCAGCAGTTTACACCCAGGGAGGAACACTGAAGCTTTCTTT.

The table lists this clone with a few counts. The chain uses TRBV18 and TRBJ1-1, with no clear D. CDR3 length equals 12 residues. Trimming shortened V by 3 bases and J by 11 bases, and 13 bases separated the two germline ends. Germline CDR1 KGHSH, CDR2 LQKENI. In nucleotides, the CDR3 is TGTGCCAGCTCACCGGGGATGCGGGGTGCTTTCTTT. It translates to CASSPGMRGAFF.

The genes are TRBV5-6 and TRBJ2-7, with a possible D match to TRBD2 (6 bases). The V and J ends lost 1 base and 9 bases respectively, with 8 bases between them. The CDR3 loop spans 11 amino acids. Germline loops: CDR1 SGHDT, CDR2 YYEEEE. The CDR3 nucleotides read TGTGCCAGCAGCTTGTCCGGGGGGCAGTACTTC. Its protein product is CASSLSGGQYF.

The genes are TRBV5-6 and TRBJ2-2; TRBD2 aligns across 9 bases. The CDR3 has 15 amino acids. Germline V lookup: CDR1 SGHDT, CDR2 YYEEEE. The V gene end was trimmed by 0 bases and the J gene end by 7 bases; junction bases not matched to a gene: 4. CDR3 nucleotides: TGTGCCAGCAGCTTGGTACCTAGCGGGATCGGGGAGCTGTTTTTT. This sequence encodes CASSLVPSGIGELFF.

The chain uses TRBV7-3 and TRBJ2-1; D perhaps matches TRBD2 (8 bases). CDR1 and CDR2 (germline): SGHTA, FQGTGA. Deletions cut 5 bases from V and 11 bases from J, with 22 bases between. The length of the CDR3 is 15 residues. DNA of the CDR3: TGTGCCAGCAGCCCTCCGGGACTAGAACAGGGGAAGCAGTTCTTC. It translates to CASSPPGLEQGKQFF.

The CDR3 region has the DNA TGTGCCAGCAGTGGGGCTGCGGCCAGCTCCTACAATGAGCAGTTCTTC. Encoded protein: CASSGAAASSYNEQFF. V usage is TRBV28 and J usage is TRBJ2-1; TRBD1 might be the D (5 bases). Germline V CDR1 and CDR2: MDHEN, SYDVKM. V lost 5 bases and J 0 bases, leaving 14 bases between the germline ends. The CDR3 sequence is 16 residues long.

This clone was detected ten times or more. The rearrangement links TRBV11-2 to TRBJ2-3, with TRBD1 as a possible D gene (5 bases). This CDR3 region has 17 residues. The germline CDR1 and CDR2 sequences are SGHAT and FQNNGV. Trimming took 2 bases from V and 3 from J, leaving 18 bases between them. CDR3 sequence (DNA): TGTGCCAGCAGCTTAAAGGCCGCCAGGGAAGTGACAGATACGCAGTATTTT. Protein sequence: CASSLKAAREVTDTQYF. Full variable domain (outside the CDR3, taken from reference TRBV11-2 and TRBJ2-3): EAGVAQSPRYKIIEKRQSVAFWCNPISGHATLYWYQQILGQGPKLLIQFQNNGVVDDSQLPKDRFSAERLKGVDSTLKIQPAKLEDSAVYLCASSLKAAREVTDTQYFGPGTRLTVL.

This clone was observed a handful of times. The CDR3 spells CASSQTRDRGLETQYF. Written as DNA, the CDR3 is TGCGCCAGCAGCCAAACCCGGGACAGGGGTTTAGAGACCCAGTACTTC. V gene TRBV4-1 combines with J gene TRBJ2-5, with 10 bases lining up with TRBD1. Germline V gene lookup returns CDR1 MGHRA and CDR2 YSYEKL. With V trimmed by 2 bases and J by 4 bases, 7 bases remained unmatched. CDR3 length equals 16 residues.

J is TRBJ2-6 and V is TRBV7-9; possibly TRBD2 for D (5 bases). This CDR3 region has 16 residues. Germline V CDR1 and CDR2: SEHNR, FQNEAQ (reference sequence). The V end was cut by 1 base, the J end by 1 base, with 8 bases between. Here the CDR3 reads CASSLVWTSGANVLTF. The DNA of the CDR3 is TGTGCCAGCAGCTTAGTTTGGACTTCTGGGGCCAACGTCCTGACTTTC.

In this sample, this clone turned up a few times. The chain carries TRBV4-3 and TRBJ2-5; tentatively, D is TRBD1 (5 bases). The germline CDR1 and CDR2 sequences are LGHNA and YSLEER. V was shortened by 4 bases and J by 5 bases, with 14 bases between the two germline ends. The CDR3 spans 14 residues. CDR3 sequence: CASSRQAGYETQYF. The CDR3 DNA reads TGCGCCAGCAGCCGCCAGGCAGGGTATGAGACCCAGTACTTC.

The J gene is TRBJ2-7, the V gene TRBV9, with TRBD2 matching over 7 bases. The V and J ends lost 3 bases and 7 bases, in that order; junction bases with no gene match: 13. The CDR3 is 15 amino acids. The germline V gene encodes CDR1 SGDLS and CDR2 YYNGEE. The CDR3 spells CASSATGTTFGEQYF. DNA of the CDR3: TGTGCCAGCAGCGCCACCGGGACTACGTTCGGGGAGCAGTACTTC. Supplemented by reference TRBV9 and TRBJ2-7, the full variable domain reads DSGVTQTPKHLITATGQRVTLRCSPRSGDLSVYWYQQSLDQGLQFLIQYYNGEERAKGNILERFSAQQFPDLHSELNLSSLELGDSALYFCASSATGTTFGEQYFGPGTRLTVT.

This clone was observed a few times. V gene TRBV5-1 combines with J gene TRBJ2-1; tentative D call: TRBD2 (5 bases). The CDR3 contains 12 residues. Germline assignment: CDR1 SGHRS and CDR2 YFSETQ. V lost 0 bases and J lost 8, with 6 bases in between. The CDR3 sequence: CASSLEGDEQFF. The CDR3 region has the DNA TGCGCCAGCAGCTTGGAGGGAGATGAGCAGTTCTTC.

The chain has TRBV5-4 and TRBJ2-1, with D maybe TRBD2 (6 bases). This CDR3 is 16 amino acids long. Germline V lookup: CDR1 SGHNT, CDR2 YYREEE (reference sequence). Trimming pared 0 bases from V and 8 bases from J, leaving 18 bases between. CDR3 DNA: TGTGCCAGCAGCTTGGATGGGCGTATCTGGGAGGATGAGCAGTTCTTC. It codes for CASSLDGRIWEDEQFF.

In this sample, this clone turned up a few times. The V call is TRBV7-2, the J call TRBJ2-1; D call uncertain. The CDR3 covers 12 residues. The germline V gene has CDR1 SGHTA and CDR2 FQGNSA. Trimming removed 5 bases at V and 7 bases at J, with 9 bases between. The CDR3 loop is CASSALPNEQFF. The CDR3 DNA sequence: TGTGCCAGCAGCGCTCTACCTAATGAGCAGTTCTTC.

The table lists this clone with a few counts. The V gene is TRBV7-9, the J gene TRBJ2-7; TRBD1 matches 7 bases. This CDR3 region has 14 residues. Germline-derived CDR1 and CDR2 are SEHNR and FQNEAQ (reference sequence). V gave up 5 bases and J gave up 2 bases; unmatched junction bases: 6. For the CDR3, the DNA is TGTGCCAGCAGCCCCCGGCAGGGGGCCTACGAGCAGTACTTC. It is translated as CASSPRQGAYEQYF. The complete variable domain, with remaining parts taken from reference TRBV7-9 and TRBJ2-7, reads DTGVSQNPRHKITKRGQNVTFRCDPISEHNRLYWYRQTLGQGPEFLTYFQNEAQLEKSRLLSDRFSAERPKGSFSTLEIQRTEQGDSAMYLCASSPRQGAYEQYFGPGTRLTVT.

This clone appeared a few times. Just one base apart from a much larger clone, this may be a read error. This chain connects TRBV5-1 to TRBJ2-3; D unresolved. The germline V and J ends were trimmed by 8 bases and 6 bases, with 10 bases remaining between them. In germline, CDR1 is SGHRS, CDR2 YFSETQ. This CDR3 comprises 11 residues. The DNA of the CDR3 is TGCGCCAGAAAGAAAGCGGATACGCAGTATTTT. Its protein is CARKKADTQYF.

The table lists this clone with a few counts. This chain uses TRBV28 with TRBJ1-5; a weak D match, TRBD1 (5 bases). Germline V gene sequence: CDR1 MDHEN, CDR2 SYDVKM. The V and J ends lost 6 bases and 3 bases respectively, with 18 bases between them. The CDR3 spans 16 residues. The CDR3 coding sequence is TGTGCCAGCAGACGGATAGATAGGACACCCAATCAGCCCCAGCATTTT. It encodes CASRRIDRTPNQPQHF.

The sample holds a few counts of this clone. V usage is TRBV28 and J usage is TRBJ2-1, with TRBD2 matching over 10 bases. The ends lost 4 bases at V and 7 bases at J; junction bases unmatched: 10. The CDR3 is made up of 16 amino acids. The germline V gene encodes CDR1 MDHEN and CDR2 SYDVKM. In DNA, the CDR3 is TGTGCCAGCAGTTCCCCATTAGCGGGAGGACGGAATGAGCAGTTCTTC. Translated, it gives CASSSPLAGGRNEQFF.

The genes are TRBV15 and TRBJ2-5; D might be TRBD1 (5 bases). Gene TRBJ2-7 matches the end of the DNA better, so the J call may be wrong. The CDR3 spans 15 residues. Per germline, CDR1 LNHNV and CDR2 YYDKDF (reference sequence). The CDR3 sequence: CATSRDRKGPYEQYF. CDR3 in DNA: TGTGCCACCAGCAGAGATCGCAAGGGGCCCTACGAGCAGTACTTC.

This clone was recorded a few times. The chain carries TRBV10-3 and TRBJ2-7; D tentatively reads TRBD1 or TRBD2 (5 bases each). The germline CDR1 and CDR2 sequences are ENHRY and SYGVKD. CDR3 length equals 13 residues. V was cut by 4 bases and J by 6 bases, with 13 bases left in between. This CDR3 reads CAISGGTGVEQYF. The CDR3 nucleotides read TGTGCCATCAGTGGGGGGACGGGTGTCGAGCAGTACTTC.

The V gene is TRBV9, the J gene TRBJ2-1; TRBD2 aligns across 9 bases. The CDR3 is 15 amino acids. V shed 4 bases and J 4 bases; nucleotides not matched to a gene: 6. Germline V gene data show CDR1 as SGDLS and CDR2 as YYNGEE. The CDR3 bases are TGTGCCAGCAGCCCCGGTAGCGGGAGATACAATGAGCAGTTCTTC. Amino acids: CASSPGSGRYNEQFF.

The chain links TRBV7-2 to TRBJ2-5; TRBD2 might be the D (5 bases). Deletions cut 7 bases from V and 5 bases from J, with 11 bases between. The germline gives CDR1 SGHTA, CDR2 FQGNSA. The CDR3 extends over 12 amino acids. The CDR3 here is CASKRDGETQYF. DNA of the CDR3: TGTGCCAGCAAACGGGATGGGGAGACCCAGTACTTC.

The CDR3 DNA follows: TGTGCCAGCAGCCCCAGGGGGCGGAGTGGCTACACCTTC. Protein: CASSPRGRSGYTF. The J gene is TRBJ1-2, the V gene TRBV7-2; 8 bases match TRBD1. Trimming at V came to 5 bases and at J to 7 bases, leaving 6 bases not matched to a gene. CDR3 size: 13 residues. From germline, CDR1 is SGHTA and CDR2 FQGNSA.

The CDR3 DNA reads as TGCAGTGCTAGACTCTCCAATGAGCAGTTCTTC. It codes for CSARLSNEQFF. V usage is TRBV20-1 and J usage is TRBJ2-1, with no clear D. Germline V gene data show CDR1 as DFQATT and CDR2 as SNEGSKA (reference sequence). Trimming removed 2 bases at V and 6 bases at J, with 5 bases between. The CDR3 runs to 11 residues.

This clone was detected many times. The chain recombines TRBV7-9 with TRBJ2-1; 7 nucleotides match TRBD1. The V and J ends lost 3 bases and 2 bases, in that order; junction bases with no gene match: 7. The CDR3 contains 16 residues. Per the germline V gene, CDR1 is SEHNR and CDR2 is FQNEAQ (reference sequence). The DNA of the CDR3 is TGTGCCAGCAGCTTCCTGACAGGGTCCCCCTACAATGAGCAGTTCTTC. Its protein is CASSFLTGSPYNEQFF.

This clone came up a few times. This chain connects TRBV6-1 to TRBJ2-6; a weak D match, TRBD1 (5 bases). Trimming removed 3 bases at V and 0 bases at J, with 6 bases between. Germline loops: CDR1 MNHNS, CDR2 SASEGT. This CDR3 is built from 15 residues. CDR3 amino acids: CASSDGHSGANVLTF. The CDR3 DNA reads as TGTGCCAGCAGTGACGGACACTCTGGGGCCAACGTCCTGACTTTC.